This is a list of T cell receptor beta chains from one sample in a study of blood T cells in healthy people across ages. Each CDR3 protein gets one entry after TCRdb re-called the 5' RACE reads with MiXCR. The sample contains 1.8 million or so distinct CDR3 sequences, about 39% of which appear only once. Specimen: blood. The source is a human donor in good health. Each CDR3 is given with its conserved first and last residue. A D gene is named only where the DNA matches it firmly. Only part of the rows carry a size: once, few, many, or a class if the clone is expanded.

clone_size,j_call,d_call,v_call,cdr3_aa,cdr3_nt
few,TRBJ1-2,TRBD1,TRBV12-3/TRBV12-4,CASSLYAGRGQNYGYTF,TGTGCCAGCAGTTTATATGCCGGCAGGGGGCAAAACTATGGCTACACCTTC
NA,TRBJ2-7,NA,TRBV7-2,CASSLLRSEQYF,TGTGCCAGCAGCCTTCTTCGCAGCGAGCAGTACTTC
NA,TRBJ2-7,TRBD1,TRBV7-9,CASSLAQGAVSEQYF,TGTGCCAGCAGCTTAGCCCAGGGGGCTGTCAGCGAGCAGTACTTC
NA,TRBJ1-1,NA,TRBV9,CASSAGGGMNTEAFF,TGTGCCAGCAGTGCCGGGGGAGGGATGAACACTGAAGCTTTCTTT
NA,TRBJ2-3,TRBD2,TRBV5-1,CASSLAFLAGAADTQYF,TGCGCCAGCAGCTTGGCCTTTTTAGCGGGGGCGGCAGATACGCAGTATTTT
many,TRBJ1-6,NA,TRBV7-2,CASSLTGSPLHF,TGTGCCAGCAGCCTGACTGGTTCACCCCTCCACTTT
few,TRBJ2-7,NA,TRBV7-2,CASSYRQLFASYEQYF,TGTGCCAGCAGCTATAGACAGCTCTTTGCTTCCTACGAGCAGTACTTC
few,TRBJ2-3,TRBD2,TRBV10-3,CAISESTSRTSGGKRSTDTQYF,TGTGCCATCAGTGAGTCGACATCCCGTACTAGCGGGGGTAAACGAAGCACAGATACGCAGTATTTT
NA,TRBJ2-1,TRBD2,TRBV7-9,CASRDGRLAGPNEQFF,TGTGCCAGCAGGGACGGGAGATTAGCGGGACCTAATGAGCAGTTCTTC
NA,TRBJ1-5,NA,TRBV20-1,CSASRRGEPQHF,TGCAGTGCTAGCCGGAGGGGTGAGCCCCAGCATTTT
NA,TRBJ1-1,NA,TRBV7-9,CASSSQTGWGNTEAFF,TGTGCCAGCAGCTCCCAGACAGGTTGGGGGAACACTGAAGCTTTCTTT
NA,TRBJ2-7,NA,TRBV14,CASSQYLGAYEQYF,TGTGCCAGCAGCCAATATCTGGGGGCCTACGAGCAGTACTTC
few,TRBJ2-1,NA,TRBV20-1,CSASTNPRGPKFF,TGCAGTGCTAGTACAAATCCTAGAGGACCTAAGTTCTTC
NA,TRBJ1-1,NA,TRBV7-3,CAFESEAFF,TGTGCCTTCGAGAGTGAAGCTTTCTTT
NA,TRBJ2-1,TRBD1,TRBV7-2,CASSFPGQAYNEQFF,TGTGCCAGCAGCTTCCCGGGACAGGCATACAATGAGCAGTTCTTC
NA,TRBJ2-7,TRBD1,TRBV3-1,CASSHIQGHEQYF,TGTGCCAGCAGCCACATACAGGGGCACGAGCAGTACTTC
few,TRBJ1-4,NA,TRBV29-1,CSVETGGSGFF,TGCAGCGTTGAAACCGGGGGTTCGGGGTTTTTT
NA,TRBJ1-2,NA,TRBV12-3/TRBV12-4,CASSLRRQVLYGYTF,TGTGCCAGCAGTTTAAGGCGGCAGGTGCTCTATGGCTACACCTTC
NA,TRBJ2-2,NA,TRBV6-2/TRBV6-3,CASSFNVFWNTGELFF,TGTGCCAGCAGTTTCAATGTATTCTGGAACACCGGGGAGCTGTTTTTT
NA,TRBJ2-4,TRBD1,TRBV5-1,CASSLEWDSYTQYF,TGCGCCAGCAGCTTGGAATGGGACAGCTATACTCAGTACTTC
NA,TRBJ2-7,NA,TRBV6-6,CATVRVGGEQYF,TGTGCCACGGTCAGGGTCGGAGGCGAGCAGTACTTC
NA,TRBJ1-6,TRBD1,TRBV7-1,CASSSEGQGLSPLHF,TGTGCCAGCAGCTCAGAGGGACAGGGGTTGTCACCCCTCCACTTT
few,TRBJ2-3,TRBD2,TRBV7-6,CASSSAPLRGSTDTQYF,TGTGCCAGCAGCTCAGCTCCCTTGCGGGGGAGCACAGATACGCAGTATTTT
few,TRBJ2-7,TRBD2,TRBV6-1,CASSEVGGTTDEQYF,TGTGCCAGCAGTGAGGTTGGGGGGACTACCGACGAGCAGTACTTC
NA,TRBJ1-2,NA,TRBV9,CASASWDRANYGYTF,TGTGCCAGCGCTTCGTGGGACCGAGCTAACTATGGCTACACCTTC
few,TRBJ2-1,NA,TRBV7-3,CASSTSASAVYNEQFF,TGTGCCAGCAGCACATCAGCCTCGGCCGTATACAATGAGCAGTTCTTC
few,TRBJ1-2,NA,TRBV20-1,CSAYPTAASGGYTF,TGCAGTGCTTACCCGACAGCGGCCAGCGGGGGCTACACCTTC
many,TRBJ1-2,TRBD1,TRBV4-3,CASSQARQGNYGYTF,TGCGCCAGCAGCCAGGCGAGACAGGGGAACTATGGCTACACCTTC
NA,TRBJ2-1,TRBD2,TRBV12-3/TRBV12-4,CASCIDPSGGNVQFF,TGTGCCAGCTGTATAGATCCTAGCGGGGGTAATGTGCAGTTCTTC
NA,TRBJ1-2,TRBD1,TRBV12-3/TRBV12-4,CASSYFPRQGSAHGYTF,TGTGCCAGCAGTTATTTTCCCAGACAGGGGTCCGCTCATGGCTACACCTTC
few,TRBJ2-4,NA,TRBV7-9,CASSLGGGTGEQYF,TGTGCCAGCAGCTTAGGAGGAGGGACGGGGGAGCAGTACTTC
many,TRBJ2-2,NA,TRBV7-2,CASSLAGANTGELFF,TGTGCTAGCAGCTTAGCAGGGGCGAACACCGGGGAGCTGTTTTTT
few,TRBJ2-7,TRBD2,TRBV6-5,CASSPRIAGRMKQYF,TGTGCCAGCAGTCCCAGGATAGCGGGCAGAATGAAGCAGTACTTC
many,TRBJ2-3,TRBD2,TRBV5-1,CASSLVGSGDTQYF,TGCGCCAGCAGCTTGGTCGGTAGCGGGGATACGCAGTATTTT
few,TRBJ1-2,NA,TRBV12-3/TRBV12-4,CASRITNHREGNYGYTF,TGTGCCAGCAGAATTACGAACCACAGGGAAGGAAACTATGGCTACACCTTC
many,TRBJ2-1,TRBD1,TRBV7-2,CASSLDRGPYNEQFF,TGTGCCAGCAGCTTAGACAGGGGACCCTACAATGAGCAGTTCTTC
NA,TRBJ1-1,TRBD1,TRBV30,CAWNFGQGAEAFF,TGTGCCTGGAATTTCGGACAGGGCGCTGAAGCTTTCTTT
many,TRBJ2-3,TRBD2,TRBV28,CASSLLAGGSDTQYF,TGTGCCAGCAGTCTTCTGGCGGGGGGGTCAGATACGCAGTATTTT
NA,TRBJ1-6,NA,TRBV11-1,CASSLRFRDSPLHF,TGTGCCAGCAGCCTGAGGTTCAGGGATTCACCCCTCCACTTT
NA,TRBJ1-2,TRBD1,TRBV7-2,CTSSTGVNDYGYTF,TGTACCAGCAGCACAGGGGTAAATGACTATGGCTACACCTTC